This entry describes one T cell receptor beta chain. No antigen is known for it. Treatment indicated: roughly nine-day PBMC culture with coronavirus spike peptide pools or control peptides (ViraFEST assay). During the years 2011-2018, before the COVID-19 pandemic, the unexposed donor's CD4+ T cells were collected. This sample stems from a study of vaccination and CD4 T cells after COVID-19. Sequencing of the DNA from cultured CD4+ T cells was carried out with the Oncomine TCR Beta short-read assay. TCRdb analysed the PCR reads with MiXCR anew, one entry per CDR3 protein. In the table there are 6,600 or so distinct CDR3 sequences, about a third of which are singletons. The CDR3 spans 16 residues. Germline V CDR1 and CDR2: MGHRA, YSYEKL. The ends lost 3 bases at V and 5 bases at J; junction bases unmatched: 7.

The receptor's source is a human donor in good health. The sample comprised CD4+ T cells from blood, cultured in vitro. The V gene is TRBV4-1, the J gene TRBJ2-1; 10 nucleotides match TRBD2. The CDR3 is CASSHSSSGGDNEQFF. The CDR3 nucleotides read TGCGCCAGCAGCCATTCATCTAGCGGGGGAGACAATGAGCAGTTCTTC.